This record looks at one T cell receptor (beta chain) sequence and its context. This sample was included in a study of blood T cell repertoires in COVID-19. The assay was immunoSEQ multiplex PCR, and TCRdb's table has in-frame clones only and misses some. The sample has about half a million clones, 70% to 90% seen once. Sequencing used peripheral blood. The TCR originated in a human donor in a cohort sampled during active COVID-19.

The CDR3: CASSLGTGEHGYTF. CDR3 coding DNA: TGTGCCAGCAGCTTAGGGACAGGGGAGCATGGCTACACCTTC. The chain recombines TRBV7-8 with TRBJ1-2, with TRBD1 identical over 9 bases. The CDR3 spans 14 residues. V gave up 1 base and J gave up 6 bases; unmatched junction bases: 3. From germline, CDR1 is SGHVS and CDR2 FQNEAQ.